The source of this TCR beta chain is a study of T cells in Graves' hyperthyroidism and ophthalmopathy. Study outcomes and limitations: The model foresaw ophthalmopathy a median about 6.5 months prior to onset. From stable hyperthyroidism, ophthalmopathy was set apart by a 13 V-J model.

The TCR beta CDR3 regions underwent amplification using RNA transcripts as the source. The study used the HTBI primer set for a first-round RT-PCR of the TCR CDR3. TCRdb re-called the multiplex PCR reads through MiXCR, storing one row per CDR3 protein. The sample holds 600,000 to 800,000 distinct CDR3 sequences, over 35% seen once. This clonotype was counted a few times. Its antigen is as yet unknown. The CDR3 has 15 amino acids. The germline V gene encodes CDR1 LNHDA and CDR2 SQIVND (reference sequence). Trimming stripped 3 bases from V and 0 bases from J, with 9 bases between. The sequencing sample was made of blood. The chain recombines TRBV19 with TRBJ1-5; tentatively, D is TRBD1 (5 bases). The sequence came from a woman between 40 and 50 years old with Graves' hyperthyroidism. The CDR3 coding sequence is TGTGCCAGTAGTATTAGACAGTATAGCAATCAGCCCCAGCATTTT. It codes for CASSIRQYSNQPQHF.